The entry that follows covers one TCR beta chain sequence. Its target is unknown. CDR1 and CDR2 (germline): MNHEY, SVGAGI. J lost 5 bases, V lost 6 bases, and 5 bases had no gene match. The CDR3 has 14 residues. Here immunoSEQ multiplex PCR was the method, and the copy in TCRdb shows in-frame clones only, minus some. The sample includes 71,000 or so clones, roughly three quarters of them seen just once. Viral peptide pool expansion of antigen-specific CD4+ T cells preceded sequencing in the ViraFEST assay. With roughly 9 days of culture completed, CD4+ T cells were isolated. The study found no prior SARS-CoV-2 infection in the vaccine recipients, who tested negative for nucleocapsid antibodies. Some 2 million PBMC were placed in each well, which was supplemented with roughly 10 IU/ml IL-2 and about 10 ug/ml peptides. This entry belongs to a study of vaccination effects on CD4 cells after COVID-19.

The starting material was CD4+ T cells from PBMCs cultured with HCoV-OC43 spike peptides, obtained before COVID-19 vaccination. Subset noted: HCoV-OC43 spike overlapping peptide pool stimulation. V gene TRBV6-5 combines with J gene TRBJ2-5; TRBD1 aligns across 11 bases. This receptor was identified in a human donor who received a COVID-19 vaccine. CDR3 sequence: CASSRDRGTETQYF. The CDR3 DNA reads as TGTGCCAGCAGCCGGGACAGGGGGACGGAGACCCAGTACTTC.